These T cell receptor beta chains were read from a single sample in a study of memory CD4+ T cells and cytomegalovirus serostatus. The repertoire was sequenced with immunoSEQ multiplex PCR; TCRdb's copy has only in-frame clones and lacks some. The sample records 45,000 to 65,000 clones, around 83% being singletons. The sequenced sample consisted of memory CD4+ T cells from blood. These receptors were obtained from an adult in good health and CMV-seropositive. CDR3s include the opening cysteine and the closing phenylalanine or tryptophan. Fields, in order: D gene, J gene, clone size, V gene, CDR3 DNA, CDR3 protein. D genes are given only for firm matches. Some rows have no size entry. The others give once, few or many, or a class for an expanded clone.

d_gene: -
j_gene: TRBJ1-3
abundance: -
v_gene: TRBV6-1
CDR3nt: TGTGCCAGCAGGCCGTCCTCTGGAAACACCATATATTTT
CDR3aa: CASRPSSGNTIYF

d_gene: TRBD1
j_gene: TRBJ1-4
abundance: -
v_gene: TRBV18
CDR3nt: TGTGCCAGCTCACCACTCGGGACAGGAGGGGAAAAACTGTTTTTT
CDR3aa: CASSPLGTGGEKLFF

d_gene: TRBD2
j_gene: TRBJ2-3
abundance: -
v_gene: TRBV9
CDR3nt: TGTGCCAGCAGCACCCGACTAGCGGAGGGGGGAGATACGCAGTATTTT
CDR3aa: CASSTRLAEGGDTQYF

d_gene: -
j_gene: TRBJ1-1
abundance: -
v_gene: TRBV7-2
CDR3nt: TGTGCCAGCAGCTTCCTGGGACAGAACACTGAAGCTTTCTTT
CDR3aa: CASSFLGQNTEAFF

d_gene: TRBD2
j_gene: TRBJ2-3
abundance: -
v_gene: TRBV10-3
CDR3nt: TGTGCCATCAGTGAGGGACTAGCCACCGGGGCGCAGTATTTT
CDR3aa: CAISEGLATGAQYF

d_gene: -
j_gene: TRBJ1-3
abundance: -
v_gene: TRBV19
CDR3nt: TGTGCCAGTAGTAGGAGACAGACGCCCGACGGAAACACCATATATTTT
CDR3aa: CASSRRQTPDGNTIYF

d_gene: -
j_gene: TRBJ2-3
abundance: -
v_gene: TRBV4-2
CDR3nt: TGTGCCAGCAGCCCGGTGGGCGGGGTCACAGATACGCAGTATTTT
CDR3aa: CASSPVGGVTDTQYF

d_gene: -
j_gene: TRBJ2-7
abundance: -
v_gene: TRBV6-5
CDR3nt: TGTGCCACCCACCCCCGATCCAGGGGCCGGGACGAGCAGTACTTC
CDR3aa: CATHPRSRGRDEQYF

d_gene: -
j_gene: TRBJ2-6
abundance: -
v_gene: TRBV2
CDR3nt: TGTGCCAGCAGTGGGAGCTCTGGGGCCAACGTCCTGACTTTC
CDR3aa: CASSGSSGANVLTF

d_gene: -
j_gene: TRBJ1-2
abundance: few
v_gene: TRBV4-3
CDR3nt: TGCGCCAGCAGCCAAGAAGGCTTGCTCGGTATGGGGGGTTTTGGCTACACCTTC
CDR3aa: CASSQEGLLGMGGFGYTF

d_gene: TRBD2
j_gene: TRBJ2-1
abundance: -
v_gene: TRBV5-6
CDR3nt: TGTGCCGGGACTAGCGGGTTTGGGGGGAATGAGCAGTTCTTC
CDR3aa: CAGTSGFGGNEQFF

d_gene: TRBD1
j_gene: TRBJ1-4
abundance: -
v_gene: TRBV10-1
CDR3nt: TGCGCCAGCACCCTTGGACAGGGGCATGCAACTAATGAAAAACTGTTTTTT
CDR3aa: CASTLGQGHATNEKLFF

d_gene: -
j_gene: TRBJ2-1
abundance: -
v_gene: TRBV5-8
CDR3nt: TGTGCCAGCAGCTTGCCGGGGAACCCCTACAATGAGCAGTTCTTC
CDR3aa: CASSLPGNPYNEQFF

d_gene: TRBD1
j_gene: TRBJ1-4
abundance: -
v_gene: TRBV7-9
CDR3nt: TGTGCCAGCAGCTCCTCAGGGGGGAAGGCTAATGAAAAACTGTTTTTT
CDR3aa: CASSSSGGKANEKLFF

d_gene: -
j_gene: TRBJ2-3
abundance: -
v_gene: TRBV28
CDR3nt: TGTGCCAGTACGGTCCCTAGCACAGATACGCAGTATTTT
CDR3aa: CASTVPSTDTQYF

d_gene: -
j_gene: TRBJ2-7
abundance: -
v_gene: TRBV12-5
CDR3nt: TGTGCTAGTGGTTTGGTAAGGGACGGATCGGGAAAGTACTTC
CDR3aa: CASGLVRDGSGKYF

d_gene: -
j_gene: TRBJ1-4
abundance: few
v_gene: TRBV4-2
CDR3nt: TGTGCCAGCAGCCAACAGGGTGGGAGAAATGAAAAACTGTTTTTT
CDR3aa: CASSQQGGRNEKLFF

d_gene: -
j_gene: TRBJ2-1
abundance: -
v_gene: TRBV5-1
CDR3nt: TGCGCCAGCTTCGACAGCTCCTACAATGAGCAGTTCTTC
CDR3aa: CASFDSSYNEQFF

d_gene: -
j_gene: TRBJ2-1
abundance: -
v_gene: TRBV2
CDR3nt: TGTGCCAGCAGGACAGCGGGCCGCTCCTACAATGAGCAGTTCTTC
CDR3aa: CASRTAGRSYNEQFF

d_gene: -
j_gene: TRBJ1-3
abundance: -
v_gene: TRBV7-2
CDR3nt: TGTGCCAGCAGCTTACTCGAGGGAAACACCATATATTTT
CDR3aa: CASSLLEGNTIYF

d_gene: -
j_gene: TRBJ2-3
abundance: -
v_gene: TRBV7-9
CDR3nt: TGTGCCAGCAGCTACGTAGTACCTAGCACAGATACGCAGTATTTT
CDR3aa: CASSYVVPSTDTQYF

d_gene: -
j_gene: TRBJ2-2
abundance: once
v_gene: TRBV7-7
CDR3nt: TGTGCCAGCAGCTCGACAGCGAACACCGGGGAGCTGTTTTTT
CDR3aa: CASSSTANTGELFF

d_gene: -
j_gene: TRBJ1-2
abundance: -
v_gene: TRBV7-2
CDR3nt: TGTGCCAGCAGCTTAGATGCAGGGAACTATGGCTACACCTTC
CDR3aa: CASSLDAGNYGYTF

d_gene: -
j_gene: TRBJ2-2
abundance: -
v_gene: TRBV7-9
CDR3nt: TGTGCCAGCAGCTTAAGAGGGTTGGCCGGGGAGCTGTTTTTT
CDR3aa: CASSLRGLAGELFF

d_gene: -
j_gene: TRBJ1-1
abundance: -
v_gene: TRBV29-1
CDR3nt: TGCAGCGTTGGATATCGGCAGGACGAAGCTTTCTTT
CDR3aa: CSVGYRQDEAFF

d_gene: TRBD2
j_gene: TRBJ2-1
abundance: -
v_gene: TRBV7-2
CDR3nt: TGTGCCAGCAGCGCGGGAGCCGGACGCGGGGGGGCCTACAATGAGCAGTTCTTC
CDR3aa: CASSAGAGRGGAYNEQFF

d_gene: -
j_gene: TRBJ2-1
abundance: -
v_gene: TRBV5-1
CDR3nt: TGCGCCAGCAGCGTTCCTGACGGGTACAATGAGCAGTTCTTC
CDR3aa: CASSVPDGYNEQFF

d_gene: -
j_gene: TRBJ1-2
abundance: -
v_gene: TRBV27
CDR3nt: TGTGCCAGCTCAGACTGGGCAGGGGCTCGAGCTAACTATGGCTACACCTTC
CDR3aa: CASSDWAGARANYGYTF

d_gene: TRBD2
j_gene: TRBJ2-1
abundance: -
v_gene: TRBV5-6
CDR3nt: TGTGCCAGCAGCTTGGCCGGTAGCCCGATCGGGCTAGCGGGAGGACAGTTCTTC
CDR3aa: CASSLAGSPIGLAGGQFF

d_gene: -
j_gene: TRBJ2-5
abundance: few
v_gene: TRBV9
CDR3nt: TGTGCCAGCAGCGTAGGTGCTCAGCAAGAGACCCAGTACTTC
CDR3aa: CASSVGAQQETQYF

d_gene: -
j_gene: TRBJ2-1
abundance: -
v_gene: TRBV28
CDR3nt: TGTGCCAGCAGTTCGGTAGTGGGGGGCAGGGGGTTTAATGAGCAGTTCTTC
CDR3aa: CASSSVVGGRGFNEQFF

d_gene: TRBD1
j_gene: TRBJ2-2
abundance: -
v_gene: TRBV11-2
CDR3nt: TGTGCCAGCAGCCCATGGGGCAGGGGGACCACCACCGGGGAGCTGTTTTTT
CDR3aa: CASSPWGRGTTTGELFF

d_gene: -
j_gene: TRBJ2-5
abundance: -
v_gene: TRBV10-3
CDR3nt: TGTGCCAGCCGGGACTCTCAGTCGGAGACCCAGTACTTC
CDR3aa: CASRDSQSETQYF

d_gene: TRBD1
j_gene: TRBJ1-4
abundance: -
v_gene: TRBV18
CDR3nt: TGTGCCAGCTCACCACGTCCGAGGGCAGGGGGTGAGGAAAAACTGTTTTTT
CDR3aa: CASSPRPRAGGEEKLFF

d_gene: -
j_gene: TRBJ1-1
abundance: -
v_gene: TRBV6-5
CDR3nt: TGTGCCAGCACCGGGGACCTCGGAGCTTTCTTT
CDR3aa: CASTGDLGAFF

d_gene: -
j_gene: TRBJ2-7
abundance: few
v_gene: TRBV15
CDR3nt: TGTGCCACCAGCAGGAACCCCGGGACGGCCTCCTACGAGCAGTACTTC
CDR3aa: CATSRNPGTASYEQYF

d_gene: -
j_gene: TRBJ1-2
abundance: -
v_gene: TRBV7-8
CDR3nt: TGTGCCAGCAGCCTGATACGAACGGATGGCTACACCTTC
CDR3aa: CASSLIRTDGYTF

d_gene: -
j_gene: TRBJ2-7
abundance: -
v_gene: TRBV4-3
CDR3nt: TGCGCCAGCAGGCTCCTGGCCTACGGCTCCTACGAGCAGTACTTC
CDR3aa: CASRLLAYGSYEQYF

d_gene: -
j_gene: TRBJ2-1
abundance: -
v_gene: TRBV9
CDR3nt: TGTGCCAGCAGCGTAGATGGAGCGATGGACTACAATGAGCAGTTCTTC
CDR3aa: CASSVDGAMDYNEQFF

d_gene: -
j_gene: TRBJ1-6
abundance: -
v_gene: TRBV4-1
CDR3nt: TGCGCCAGCAGCAGATCCGGGGCACCCCTCCACTTT
CDR3aa: CASSRSGAPLHF

d_gene: -
j_gene: TRBJ2-7
abundance: -
v_gene: TRBV7-2
CDR3nt: TGTGCCAGCAGCACCCCCGGGGCCTACGAGCAGTACTTC
CDR3aa: CASSTPGAYEQYF

d_gene: -
j_gene: TRBJ2-7
abundance: -
v_gene: TRBV6-1
CDR3nt: TGTGCCAGCAGTCTTGGCGGATTCGCCTACGAGCAGTACTTC
CDR3aa: CASSLGGFAYEQYF

d_gene: -
j_gene: TRBJ2-1
abundance: once
v_gene: TRBV5-4
CDR3nt: TGTGCCAGCAGCTGGGATAAATTCGAGCAGTTCTTC
CDR3aa: CASSWDKFEQFF

d_gene: -
j_gene: TRBJ2-3
abundance: -
v_gene: TRBV28
CDR3nt: TGTGCCAGCAGTTTAAGACAGGCCGTAATCACAGATACGCAGTATTTT
CDR3aa: CASSLRQAVITDTQYF

d_gene: -
j_gene: TRBJ1-5
abundance: -
v_gene: TRBV4-3
CDR3nt: TGCGCCAGCAGCCAAGATGCTCAGGCCCTGAATCAGCCCCAGCATTTT
CDR3aa: CASSQDAQALNQPQHF

d_gene: -
j_gene: TRBJ2-1
abundance: -
v_gene: TRBV7-9
CDR3nt: TGTGCCAGCACCGAGGGGCCTTTTGAGCAGTTCTTC
CDR3aa: CASTEGPFEQFF

d_gene: -
j_gene: TRBJ2-5
abundance: -
v_gene: TRBV11-2
CDR3nt: TGTGCCAGCAGCCTCCCCCGTAGCGGACAAGAGACCCAGTACTTC
CDR3aa: CASSLPRSGQETQYF

d_gene: -
j_gene: TRBJ2-6
abundance: -
v_gene: TRBV7-3
CDR3nt: TGTGCCAGCGGGAGTACTTCTGGGGCCAACGTCCTGACTTTC
CDR3aa: CASGSTSGANVLTF

d_gene: -
j_gene: TRBJ2-1
abundance: -
v_gene: TRBV4-1
CDR3nt: TGCGCCAGCAGCCAAATCGGGGCCTCCAACAATGAGCAGTTCTTC
CDR3aa: CASSQIGASNNEQFF

d_gene: -
j_gene: TRBJ1-2
abundance: -
v_gene: TRBV10-2
CDR3nt: TGCGCCAGCAGTGAGTCAAGGGATGGCTACACCTTC
CDR3aa: CASSESRDGYTF

d_gene: -
j_gene: TRBJ2-4
abundance: -
v_gene: TRBV11-2
CDR3nt: TGTGCCAGCAGCCCCTTAACCCCCAGCGTGGCCAAAAACATTCAGTACTTC
CDR3aa: CASSPLTPSVAKNIQYF

d_gene: TRBD2
j_gene: TRBJ2-5
abundance: few
v_gene: TRBV27
CDR3nt: TGTGCCAGCAGTTTATTCACTAGCGGAGAGACCCAGTACTTC
CDR3aa: CASSLFTSGETQYF

d_gene: -
j_gene: TRBJ1-2
abundance: -
v_gene: TRBV5-8
CDR3nt: TGTGCCAGCAGCTTGGTAACGAGCTCTGCAGACCGCTATGGCTACACCTTC
CDR3aa: CASSLVTSSADRYGYTF

d_gene: -
j_gene: TRBJ1-5
abundance: -
v_gene: TRBV13
CDR3nt: TGTGCCAGCAGCTTTGGAGGGGAAGGTCAGCCCCAGCATTTT
CDR3aa: CASSFGGEGQPQHF

d_gene: TRBD1
j_gene: TRBJ2-2
abundance: -
v_gene: TRBV18
CDR3nt: TGTGCCAGCTCACCGGGACAGCAGAACACCGGGGAGCTGTTTTTT
CDR3aa: CASSPGQQNTGELFF

d_gene: -
j_gene: TRBJ1-5
abundance: -
v_gene: TRBV5-6
CDR3nt: TGTGCCAGCAGCTTGCAGGGTATCAATCAGCCCCAGCATTTT
CDR3aa: CASSLQGINQPQHF